This T cell receptor beta chain was documented in a study of blood T cell repertoires in COVID-19. In the study overall: Sources were T cells, B-cell-depleted T cells, or PBMCs; the material itself was cDNA or gDNA.

Under the authors' procedure: Estimation of nucleated cell counts relied on the amplification of reference gene primers. Repertoires were generated with immunoSEQ multiplex PCR, while TCRdb's copy carries only in-frame clones and drops some. That table supplies the V and J calls and clone size; D and trimming were determined from the DNA. Among fewer than 350,000 clones listed, nearly 90% were seen once. The germline V gene encodes CDR1 LNHDA and CDR2 SQIVND (reference sequence). Deletions cut 2 bases from V and 6 bases from J, with 13 bases between. The CDR3 loop spans 14 amino acids. This chain links TRBV19 with TRBJ1-2; D possibly corresponds to TRBD1 (5 bases). The sequence derives from a man aged 18 to 35 with active or convalescent COVID-19. Source material: peripheral blood. The CDR3 region has the DNA TGTGCCAGTAGTATAAGGACATTACTTCATGGCTACACCTTC. This sequence encodes CASSIRTLLHGYTF. Together with reference TRBV19 and TRBJ1-2, the CDR3 gives the full variable domain: DGGITQSPKYLFRKEGQNVTLSCEQNLNHDAMYWYRQDPGQGLRLIYYSQIVNDFQKGDIAEGYSVSREKKESFPLTVTSAQKNPTAFYLCASSIRTLLHGYTFGSGTRLTVV.